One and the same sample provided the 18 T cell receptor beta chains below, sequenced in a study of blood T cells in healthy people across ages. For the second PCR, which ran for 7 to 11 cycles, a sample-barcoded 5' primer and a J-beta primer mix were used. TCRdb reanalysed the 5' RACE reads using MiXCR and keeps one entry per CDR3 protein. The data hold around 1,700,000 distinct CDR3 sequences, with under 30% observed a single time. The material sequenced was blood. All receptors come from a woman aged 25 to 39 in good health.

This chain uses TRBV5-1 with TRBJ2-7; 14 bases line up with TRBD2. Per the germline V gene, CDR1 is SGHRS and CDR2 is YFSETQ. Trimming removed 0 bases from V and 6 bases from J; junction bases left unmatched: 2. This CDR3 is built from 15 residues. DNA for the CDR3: TGCGCCAGCAGCTTGGGACTAGCGGGGGGGATCGAGCAGTACTTC. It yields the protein CASSLGLAGGIEQYF. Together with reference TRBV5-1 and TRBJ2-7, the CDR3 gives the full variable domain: KAGVTQTPRYLIKTRGQQVTLSCSPISGHRSVSWYQQTPGQGLQFLFEYFSETQRNKGNFPGRFSGRQFSNSRSEMNVSTLELGDSALYLCASSLGLAGGIEQYFGPGTRLTVT.

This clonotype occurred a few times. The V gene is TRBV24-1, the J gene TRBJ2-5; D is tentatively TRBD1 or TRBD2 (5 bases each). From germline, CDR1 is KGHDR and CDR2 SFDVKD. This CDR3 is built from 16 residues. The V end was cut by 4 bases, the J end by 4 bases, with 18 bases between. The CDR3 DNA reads TGTGCCACCAGTGACCCACCCGGGATAACAGGAGAGACCCAGTACTTC. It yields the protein CATSDPPGITGETQYF.

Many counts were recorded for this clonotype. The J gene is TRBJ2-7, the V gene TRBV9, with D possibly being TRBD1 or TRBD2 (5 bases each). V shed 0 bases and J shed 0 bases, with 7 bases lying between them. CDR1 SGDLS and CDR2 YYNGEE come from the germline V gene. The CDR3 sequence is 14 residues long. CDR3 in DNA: TGTGCCAGCAGCGTAGCGGGGACCTCCTACGAGCAGTACTTC. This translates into CASSVAGTSYEQYF.

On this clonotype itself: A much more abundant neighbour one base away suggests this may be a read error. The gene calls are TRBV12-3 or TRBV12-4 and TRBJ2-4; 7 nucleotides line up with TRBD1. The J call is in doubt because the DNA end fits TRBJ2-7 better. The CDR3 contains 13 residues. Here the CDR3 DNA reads TGTGCCAGCAGTTCTAGGGGGCCCCACGAGCAGTACTTC. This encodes CASSSRGPHEQYF.

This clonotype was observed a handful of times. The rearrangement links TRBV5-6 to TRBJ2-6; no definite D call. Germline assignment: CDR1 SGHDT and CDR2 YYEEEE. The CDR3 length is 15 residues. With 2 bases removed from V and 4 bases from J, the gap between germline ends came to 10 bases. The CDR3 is CASSFDTAGANVLTF. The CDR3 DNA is TGTGCCAGCAGCTTCGATACTGCCGGGGCCAACGTCCTGACTTTC.

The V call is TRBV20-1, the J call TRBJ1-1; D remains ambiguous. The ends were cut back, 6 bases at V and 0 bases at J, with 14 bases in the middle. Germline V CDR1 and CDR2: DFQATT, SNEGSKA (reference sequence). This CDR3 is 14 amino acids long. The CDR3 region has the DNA TGCAGTGCCACTGAATCGACCGTGAACACTGAAGCTTTCTTT. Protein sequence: CSATESTVNTEAFF.

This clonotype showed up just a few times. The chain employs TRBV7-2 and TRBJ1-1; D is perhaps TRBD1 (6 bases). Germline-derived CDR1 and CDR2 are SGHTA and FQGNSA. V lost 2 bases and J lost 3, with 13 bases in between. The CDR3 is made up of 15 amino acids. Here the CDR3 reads CASSLMGGGDTEAFF. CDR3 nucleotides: TGTGCCAGCAGCTTAATGGGGGGCGGGGACACTGAAGCTTTCTTT.

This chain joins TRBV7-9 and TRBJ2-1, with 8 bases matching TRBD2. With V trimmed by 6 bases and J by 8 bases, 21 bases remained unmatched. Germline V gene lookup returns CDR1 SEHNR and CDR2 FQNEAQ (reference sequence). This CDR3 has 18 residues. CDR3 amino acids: CASRLPLMTGGLSDEQFF. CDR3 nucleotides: TGTGCCAGCAGGTTACCTTTGATGACGGGGGGGCTAAGCGATGAGCAGTTCTTC.

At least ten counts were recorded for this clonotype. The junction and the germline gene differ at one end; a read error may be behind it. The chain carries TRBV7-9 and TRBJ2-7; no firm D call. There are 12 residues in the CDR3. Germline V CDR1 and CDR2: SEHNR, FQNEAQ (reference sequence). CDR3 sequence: CASSLGLREQYF. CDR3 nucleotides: TGTGCCAGCAGTTTAGGGTTGAGGGAGCAGTACTTC.

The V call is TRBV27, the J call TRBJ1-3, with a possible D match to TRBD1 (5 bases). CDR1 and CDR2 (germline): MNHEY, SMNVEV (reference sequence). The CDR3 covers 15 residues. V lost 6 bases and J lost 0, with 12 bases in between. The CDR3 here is CASRHGGSSGNTIYF. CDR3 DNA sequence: TGTGCCAGCAGGCACGGGGGTAGCTCTGGAAACACCATATATTTT.

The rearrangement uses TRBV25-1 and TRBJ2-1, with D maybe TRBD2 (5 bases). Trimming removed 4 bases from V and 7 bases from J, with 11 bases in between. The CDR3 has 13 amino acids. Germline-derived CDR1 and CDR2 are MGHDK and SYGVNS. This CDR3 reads CASSATSLNEQFF. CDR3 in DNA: TGTGCCAGCAGTGCCACTAGTCTGAATGAGCAGTTCTTC.

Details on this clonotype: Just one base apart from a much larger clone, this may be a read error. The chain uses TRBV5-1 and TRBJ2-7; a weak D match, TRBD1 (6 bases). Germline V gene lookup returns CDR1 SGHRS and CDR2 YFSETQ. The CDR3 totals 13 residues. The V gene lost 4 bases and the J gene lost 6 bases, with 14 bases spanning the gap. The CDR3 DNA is TGCGCCAGCAGCGTCGTACAGGGATTCGAGCAGTACTTC. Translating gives CASSVVQGFEQYF.

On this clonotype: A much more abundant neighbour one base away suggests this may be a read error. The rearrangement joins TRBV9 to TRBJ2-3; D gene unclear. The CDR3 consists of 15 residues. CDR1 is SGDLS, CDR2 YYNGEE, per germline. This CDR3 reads CVSSLSTFSTDTQYF. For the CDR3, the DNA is TGTGTCAGCAGCCTGTCAACGTTTAGCACAGATACGCAGTATTTT.

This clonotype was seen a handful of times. CDR3: CAISDKGGETQYF. CDR3 sequence (DNA): TGTGCCATCAGTGATAAGGGTGGCGAGACCCAGTACTTC. The rearrangement uses TRBV10-3 and TRBJ2-5; D is unclear. The germline V gene encodes CDR1 ENHRY and CDR2 SYGVKD. V lost 3 bases and J lost 5, with 10 bases in between. The CDR3 has 13 amino acids.

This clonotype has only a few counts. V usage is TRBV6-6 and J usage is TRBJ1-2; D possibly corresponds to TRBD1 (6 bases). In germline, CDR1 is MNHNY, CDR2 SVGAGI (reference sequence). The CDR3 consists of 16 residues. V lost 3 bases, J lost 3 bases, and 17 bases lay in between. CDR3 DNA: TGTGCCAGCAGTTATTCCGGGACACCAAAAGACTATGGCTACACCTTC. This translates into CASSYSGTPKDYGYTF.

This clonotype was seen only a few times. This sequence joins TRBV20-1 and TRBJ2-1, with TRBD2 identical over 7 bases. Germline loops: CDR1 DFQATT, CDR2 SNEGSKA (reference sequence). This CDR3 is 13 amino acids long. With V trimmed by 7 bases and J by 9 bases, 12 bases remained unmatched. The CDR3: CSVQVGGIGEQFF. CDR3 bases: TGCAGTGTTCAGGTGGGAGGGATCGGTGAGCAGTTCTTC.

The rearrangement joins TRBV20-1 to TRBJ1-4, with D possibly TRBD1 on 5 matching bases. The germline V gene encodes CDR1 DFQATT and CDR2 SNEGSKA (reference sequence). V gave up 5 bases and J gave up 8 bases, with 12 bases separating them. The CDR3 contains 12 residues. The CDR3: CSARREGEKLFF. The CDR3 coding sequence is TGCAGTGCTCGCCGGGAGGGGGAAAAACTGTTTTTT.

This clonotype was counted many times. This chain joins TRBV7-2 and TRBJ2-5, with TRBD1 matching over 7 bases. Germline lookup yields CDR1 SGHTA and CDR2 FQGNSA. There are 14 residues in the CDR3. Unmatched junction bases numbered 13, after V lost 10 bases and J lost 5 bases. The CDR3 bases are TGTGCCAACCGAGACAGGGAAACATTGGAGACCCAGTACTTC. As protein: CANRDRETLETQYF.